This TCR beta chain was obtained from a study of cytomegalovirus exposure and HLA in healthy donors. Study background: The 120 validation repertoires, a later analysis reported, used the same platform as the roughly 660 repertoires from the first cohort. Study results and limitations: With high specificity and sensitivity, the classifier reportedly diagnosed cytomegalovirus status. A list of 150 to 200 TCR beta chains associated with cytomegalovirus was given.

J was trimmed by 3 bases and V by 3 bases; bases with no gene match: 0. Germline V gene lookup returns CDR1 SGHTA and CDR2 FQGNSA. The CDR3 totals 13 residues. Profiled with immunoSEQ multiplex PCR; TCRdb holds only in-frame clones, not every one. The sample has approximately 44,000 clones; 88% are singletons. Comment on this clone: Antigen unknown.

The sequenced sample consisted of PBMCs. The chain couples TRBV7-2 to TRBJ2-7, with 9 bases aligning to TRBD2. The source is a woman aged 30 to 39 in good health and CMV-seronegative. The CDR3, as DNA: TGTGCCAGCAGCTTGACTAGCGGCTACGAGCAGTACTTC. Translating gives CASSLTSGYEQYF.